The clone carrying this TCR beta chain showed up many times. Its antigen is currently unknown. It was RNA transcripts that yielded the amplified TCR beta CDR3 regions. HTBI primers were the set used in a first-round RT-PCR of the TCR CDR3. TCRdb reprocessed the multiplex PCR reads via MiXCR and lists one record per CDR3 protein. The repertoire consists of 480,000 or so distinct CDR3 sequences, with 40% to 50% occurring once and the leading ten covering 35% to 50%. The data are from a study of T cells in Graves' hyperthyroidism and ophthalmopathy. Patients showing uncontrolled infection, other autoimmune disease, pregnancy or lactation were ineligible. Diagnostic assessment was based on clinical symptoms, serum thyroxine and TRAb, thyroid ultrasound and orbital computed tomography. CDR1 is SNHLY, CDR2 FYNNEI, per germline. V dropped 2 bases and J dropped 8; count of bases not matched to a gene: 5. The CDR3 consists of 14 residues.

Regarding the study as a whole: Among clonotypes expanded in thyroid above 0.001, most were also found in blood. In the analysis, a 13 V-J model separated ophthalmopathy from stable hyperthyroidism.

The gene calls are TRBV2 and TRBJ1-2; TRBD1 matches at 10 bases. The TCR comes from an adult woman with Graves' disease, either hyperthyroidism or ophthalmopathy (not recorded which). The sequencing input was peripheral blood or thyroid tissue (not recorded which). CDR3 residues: CASSELGQGRGYTF. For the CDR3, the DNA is TGTGCCAGCAGTGAATTGGGACAGGGGCGAGGCTACACCTTC. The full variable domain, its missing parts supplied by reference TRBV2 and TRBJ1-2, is EPEVTQTPSHQVTQMGQEVILRCVPISNHLYFYWYRQILGQKVEFLVSFYNNEISEKSEIFDDQFSVERPDGSNFTLKIRSTKLEDSAMYFCASSELGQGRGYTFGSGTRLTVV.